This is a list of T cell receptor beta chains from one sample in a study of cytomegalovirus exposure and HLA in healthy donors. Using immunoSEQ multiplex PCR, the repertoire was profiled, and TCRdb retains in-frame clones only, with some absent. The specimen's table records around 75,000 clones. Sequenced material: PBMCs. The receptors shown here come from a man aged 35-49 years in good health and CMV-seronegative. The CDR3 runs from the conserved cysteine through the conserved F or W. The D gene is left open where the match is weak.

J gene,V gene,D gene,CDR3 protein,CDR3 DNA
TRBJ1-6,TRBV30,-,CASTFQSSYNSPLHF,TGTGCCTCGACATTCCAAAGCTCCTATAATTCACCCCTCCACTTT
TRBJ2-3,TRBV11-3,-,CASSYGGTDTQYF,TGTGCCAGCAGTTACGGGGGCACAGATACGCAGTATTTT
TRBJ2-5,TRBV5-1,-,CASSFGGPQETQYF,TGCGCCAGCAGCTTTGGAGGGCCGCAAGAGACCCAGTACTTC
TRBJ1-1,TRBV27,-,CASKVGGGLGEAFF,TGTGCCAGCAAAGTTGGGGGCGGTTTAGGGGAAGCTTTCTTT
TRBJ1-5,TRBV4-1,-,CASSQDPGRATQQPQHF,TGCGCCAGCAGCCAAGATCCTGGGAGGGCCACCCAGCAGCCCCAGCATTTT
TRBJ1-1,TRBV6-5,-,CASSYSGEAFF,TGTGCCAGCAGTTACTCCGGGGAAGCTTTCTTT
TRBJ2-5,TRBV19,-,CASTRDGGAQETQYF,TGTGCCAGTACAAGAGATGGCGGGGCGCAAGAGACCCAGTACTTC
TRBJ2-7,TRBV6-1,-,CASSDLGNEQYF,TGTGCCAGCAGTGATCTGGGCAACGAGCAGTACTTC
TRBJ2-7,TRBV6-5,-,CASSSSTGEQYF,TGTGCCAGCAGTTCGTCGACGGGAGAGCAGTACTTC
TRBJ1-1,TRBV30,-,CAWNVPELALKAFF,TGTGCCTGGAATGTCCCGGAATTAGCTTTGAAAGCTTTCTTT
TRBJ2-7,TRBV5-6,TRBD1,CASSRTGAPEQYF,TGTGCCAGCAGCCGTACAGGGGCCCCGGAGCAGTACTTC
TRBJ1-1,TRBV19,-,CASRRNTEAFF,TGTGCCAGTAGGCGGAACACTGAAGCTTTCTTT
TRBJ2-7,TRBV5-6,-,CASSQLTGYEQYF,TGTGCCAGCAGCCAACTCACGGGTTACGAGCAGTACTTC
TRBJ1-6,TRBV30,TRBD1,CAWSTGAGLNSPLHF,TGTGCCTGGAGTACAGGGGCCGGGCTCAATTCACCCCTCCACTTT
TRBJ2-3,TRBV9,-,CASSVDRGWTDTQYF,TGTGCCAGCAGCGTTGACCGAGGTTGGACAGATACGCAGTATTTT
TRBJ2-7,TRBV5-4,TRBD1,CASSLGTGFMAEQYF,TGTGCCAGCAGTTTAGGGACAGGTTTCATGGCCGAGCAGTACTTC
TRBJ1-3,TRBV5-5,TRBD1,CASSSDRGRIFGNTIYF,TGTGCCAGCAGCTCGGACAGGGGGCGAATCTTTGGAAACACCATATATTTT
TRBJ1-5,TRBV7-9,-,CASSVSGGDSNQPQHF,TGTGCCAGCAGCGTCAGCGGGGGAGATAGCAATCAGCCCCAGCATTTT
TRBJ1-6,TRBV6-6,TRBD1,CASSGSRGPSPLHF,TGTGCCAGCAGCGGATCCAGGGGGCCCTCACCCCTCCACTTT
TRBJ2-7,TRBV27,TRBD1,CASSLLRGQLNEQYF,TGTGCCAGCAGTTTATTGAGGGGGCAATTAAACGAGCAGTACTTC
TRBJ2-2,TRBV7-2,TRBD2,CASSLELAGAGELFF,TGTGCCAGCAGCTTAGAACTAGCGGGAGCCGGGGAGCTGTTTTTT
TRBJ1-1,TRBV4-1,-,CASSQAHWGTLNTEAFF,TGCGCCAGCAGCCAAGCTCATTGGGGCACCTTGAACACTGAAGCTTTCTTT
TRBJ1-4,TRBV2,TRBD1,CATGTGLEKLFF,TGTGCCACCGGGACAGGGCTCGAAAAACTGTTTTTT
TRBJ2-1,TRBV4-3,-,CASSQYGQNEQFF,TGCGCCAGCAGCCAATACGGACAGAATGAGCAGTTCTTC
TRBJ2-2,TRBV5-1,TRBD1,CASSLVDRDSGELFF,TGCGCCAGCAGCTTGGTGGACCGGGACAGCGGGGAGCTGTTTTTT
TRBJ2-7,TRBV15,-,CATSRGTTGSSYEQYF,TGTGCCACCAGCAGAGGCACTACAGGGAGCTCCTACGAGCAGTACTTC